This T cell receptor beta chain was recorded in a study of shared clonotypes between healthy human individuals. All donors qualified as healthy HIV-negative adults and had experienced no recent acute infections or vaccinations. V was clipped by 3 bases and J by 6 bases, with 9 bases between them. Germline V gives CDR1 LNHDA, CDR2 SQIVND (reference sequence). This CDR3 has 13 amino acids. Assay: immunoSEQ multiplex PCR; the TCRdb copy retains only in-frame clones and omits some. Here the sample spans under 1,100,000 clones, around 78% being singletons. The sequence came from a man in his late teens or twenties in good health. Some clones in this sample may be carry-over from other donors' samples. This rearrangement joins TRBV19 to TRBJ1-5; no firm D call. Sequencing used memory CD4+ T cells from PBMCs. Subset meaning: CD45RA-negative fraction. CDR3 amino acids: CASSIAWGQPQHF. CDR3 coding DNA: TGTGCCAGTAGTATCGCCTGGGGTCAGCCCCAGCATTTT.